This T cell receptor (beta chain) was observed in a study of blood T cell repertoires in COVID-19. The V end lost 5 bases, the J end lost 5 bases, and 12 bases lay between the germline ends. The CDR3 runs to 13 residues. The method was immunoSEQ multiplex PCR; TCRdb's version includes in-frame clones alone and lacks a portion of them. The sample lists over 120,000 clones, 84% seen once, with 10% in the top ten. The gene calls are TRBV12-3 or TRBV12-4 and TRBJ1-1, with D maybe TRBD1 (6 bases). Sequenced material: peripheral blood. The TCR comes from a man aged 60-69 years with active or convalescent COVID-19. As DNA, the CDR3 is TGTGCCAGCAGTATGACAGGAGAAACTGAAGCTTTCTTT. This translates into CASSMTGETEAFF.